Each of the 21 T cell receptor beta chains below was sequenced from the same sample in a study of graft-versus-host responses after intestinal transplantation. Their target antigens are unknown. The method was immunoSEQ multiplex PCR; TCRdb's version includes in-frame clones alone and lacks a portion of them. The sample holds about 26,000 clones; roughly 82% are singletons and the top ten take 0.7%. Sequenced here: unstimulated CD4+ T cells sorted from spleen or lymph node cells, sampled before intestinal transplant. Receptors were obtained from a human donor who received an intestinal transplant.

This rearrangement joins TRBV7-2 to TRBJ1-2, with D unresolved. The V and J ends lost 2 bases and 4 bases respectively, with 8 bases between them. This CDR3 is built from 13 residues. The germline gives CDR1 SGHTA, CDR2 FQGNSA. The CDR3 bases are TGTGCCAGCAGCTTACCCCCGTCCTATGGCTACACCTTC. As protein: CASSLPPSYGYTF.

V gene TRBV11-2 combines with J gene TRBJ2-5; 13 bases are shared with TRBD2. The CDR3 has 16 amino acids. Germline CDR1 reads SGHAT; CDR2 reads FQNNGV. V lost 4 bases and J lost 5; bases outside the gene matches: 7. CDR3 region: CASSSLLTSGRETQYF. The CDR3 DNA is TGTGCCAGCAGCTCTCTACTGACTAGCGGGAGGGAGACCCAGTACTTC.

This sequence joins TRBV7-9 and TRBJ2-3; 11 nucleotides align to TRBD2. The CDR3 is 16 amino acids. Germline V gene sequence: CDR1 SEHNR, CDR2 FQNEAQ (reference sequence). Trimming cost V 4 bases and J 0 bases; bases outside gene matches: 3. The CDR3 spells CASSSGLAASTDTQYF. CDR3 DNA sequence: TGTGCCAGCAGCTCGGGACTAGCGGCGAGCACAGATACGCAGTATTTT.

This chain connects TRBV19 to TRBJ2-1, with 9 bases aligning to TRBD2. This CDR3 contains 16 residues. CDR1 and CDR2 (germline): LNHDA, SQIVND (reference sequence). V gave up 5 bases and J gave up 4 bases; unmatched junction bases: 9. The CDR3 loop reads CASSAPTSGLYNEQFF. CDR3 DNA: TGTGCCAGTAGTGCTCCGACTAGCGGATTATACAATGAGCAGTTCTTC.

This chain links TRBV4-2 with TRBJ2-1; possibly TRBD1 for D (6 bases). CDR1 LGHNA and CDR2 YNFKEQ come from the germline V gene. Deletions cut 6 bases from V and 5 bases from J, with 11 bases between. The CDR3 sequence is 13 residues long. The CDR3 DNA reads as TGTGCCAGCAGTCGGGACACCAACAATGAGCAGTTCTTC. Translation gives CASSRDTNNEQFF.

This clone has only one observation. V gene TRBV19 combines with J gene TRBJ1-1, with D possibly being TRBD1 (6 bases). The germline V and J ends were trimmed by 4 bases and 1 base, with 10 bases remaining between them. Germline lookup yields CDR1 LNHDA and CDR2 SQIVND (reference sequence). The CDR3 length is 14 residues. The CDR3 sequence: CASSTIQGNTEAFF. Written as DNA, the CDR3 is TGTGCCAGTAGTACCATACAGGGGAACACTGAAGCTTTCTTT.

J is TRBJ1-5 and V is TRBV6-1; D is undetermined. V was trimmed by 3 bases and J by 2 bases, leaving 14 bases between them. Germline lookup yields CDR1 MNHNS and CDR2 SASEGT. This CDR3 is built from 16 residues. CDR3 protein: CASSDRMGAGNQPQHF. CDR3 DNA sequence: TGTGCCAGCAGTGATAGGATGGGCGCAGGCAATCAGCCCCAGCATTTT.

This chain connects TRBV7-6 to TRBJ2-3; 13 bases match TRBD2. The CDR3 covers 18 residues. The germline V gene encodes CDR1 SGHVS and CDR2 FNYEAQ. J was trimmed by 0 bases and V by 4 bases; bases with no gene match: 7. The CDR3 sequence: CASSSRLAGGLSTDTQYF. CDR3 bases: TGTGCCAGCAGCTCACGACTAGCGGGAGGTCTTAGCACAGATACGCAGTATTTT. The full variable domain, completed using reference TRBV7-6 and TRBJ2-3, is GAGVSQSPRYKVTKRGQDVALRCDPISGHVSLYWYRQALGQGPEFLTYFNYEAQQDKSGLPNDRFSAERPEGSISTLTIQRTEQRDSAMYRCASSSRLAGGLSTDTQYFGPGTRLTVL.

This clone came up a few times. The chain carries TRBV5-1 and TRBJ2-5; D not certain. Trimming left V 0 bases short and J 5 bases short, with 2 bases between. The CDR3 has 11 amino acids. CDR1 SGHRS and CDR2 YFSETQ come from the germline V gene. CDR3 sequence: CASSLDETQYF. The CDR3 DNA follows: TGCGCCAGCAGCTTGGATGAGACCCAGTACTTC. The full variable domain, rest sourced from reference TRBV5-1 and TRBJ2-5, is KAGVTQTPRYLIKTRGQQVTLSCSPISGHRSVSWYQQTPGQGLQFLFEYFSETQRNKGNFPGRFSGRQFSNSRSEMNVSTLELGDSALYLCASSLDETQYFGPGTRLLVL.

V usage is TRBV10-3 and J usage is TRBJ1-1; 9 bases map to TRBD1. The CDR3 extends over 12 amino acids. With 11 bases clipped from V and 3 bases from J, the junction kept 4 bases outside the gene matches. The germline V gene has CDR1 ENHRY and CDR2 SYGVKD. The CDR3 here is CAVRTGDTEAFF. CDR3 sequence (DNA): TGTGCCGTCCGGACAGGGGACACTGAAGCTTTCTTT.

The chain couples TRBV4-2 to TRBJ2-5; D gene unclear. The CDR3 has 13 residues. Looked up from germline, CDR1 is LGHNA and CDR2 is YNFKEQ. The V end was cut by 3 bases, the J end by 5 bases, with 10 bases between. This CDR3 reads CASSQAEWETQYF. As DNA, the CDR3 is TGTGCCAGCAGCCAGGCAGAATGGGAGACCCAGTACTTC.

The genes are TRBV5-1 and TRBJ2-3; 8 bases align to TRBD1. Germline V gene lookup returns CDR1 SGHRS and CDR2 YFSETQ. The trim removed 7 bases at V and 4 bases at J, leaving 11 bases unmatched. This CDR3 region has 15 residues. CDR3 DNA sequence: TGCGCCAGCGGACGACAGGGGAGTTGGGCAGATACGCAGTATTTT. Protein product: CASGRQGSWADTQYF. The full variable domain, completed using reference TRBV5-1 and TRBJ2-3, is KAGVTQTPRYLIKTRGQQVTLSCSPISGHRSVSWYQQTPGQGLQFLFEYFSETQRNKGNFPGRFSGRQFSNSRSEMNVSTLELGDSALYLCASGRQGSWADTQYFGPGTRLTVL.

The chain is built from TRBV5-6 and TRBJ1-2; 8 positions agree with TRBD1. CDR3 length equals 15 residues. With 4 bases clipped from V and 4 bases from J, the junction kept 9 bases outside the gene matches. The germline gives CDR1 SGHDT, CDR2 YYEEEE. The CDR3 nucleotides read TGTGCCAGCAGCCGGACCGGGACAGGATCCTATGGCTACACCTTC. This codes for CASSRTGTGSYGYTF.

V is TRBV4-1 and J is TRBJ2-5; 7 bases line up with TRBD1. With 0 bases clipped from V and 2 bases from J, the junction kept 6 bases outside the gene matches. CDR3 length: 16 residues. Germline-derived CDR1 and CDR2 are MGHRA and YSYEKL. CDR3 nucleotide sequence: TGCGCCAGCAGCCAAGATCGAAGGGGACAGCAAGAGACCCAGTACTTC. Translating gives CASSQDRRGQQETQYF.

The chain carries TRBV19 and TRBJ2-3; 7 positions agree with TRBD2. The CDR3 sequence is 15 residues long. Germline V gene data show CDR1 as LNHDA and CDR2 as SQIVND (reference sequence). V dropped 5 bases and J dropped 1; count of bases not matched to a gene: 6. The CDR3 is CASSAGLGGTDTQYF. The DNA for the CDR3 is TGTGCCAGTAGTGCCGGACTAGGGGGCACAGATACGCAGTATTTT.

This clone was seen only a few times. The chain joins TRBV25-1 to TRBJ2-1, with D uncertain. Germline loops: CDR1 MGHDK, CDR2 SYGVNS. Trimming removed 8 bases at V and 4 bases at J, with 9 bases between. The CDR3 consists of 12 residues. CDR3 nucleotides: TGTGCCAGCTGGACGCCGTACAATGAGCAGTTCTTC. Translated: CASWTPYNEQFF.

The chain has TRBV30 and TRBJ2-7, with D perhaps TRBD2 (6 bases). CDR1 is GTSNPN and CDR2 is SVGIG in the germline V gene (reference sequence). This CDR3 region has 13 residues. Between the trimmed V and J ends, which lost 1 base and 6 bases, there was a span of 13 bases. The CDR3 coding sequence is TGTGCCTGGAGTGGGAGGGCATCAAGCGAGCAGTACTTC. Translation gives CAWSGRASSEQYF. Full variable domain (remainder filled in from reference TRBV30 and TRBJ2-7): SQTIHQWPATLVQPVGSPLSLECTVEGTSNPNLYWYRQAAGRGLQLLFYSVGIGQISSEVPQNLSASRPQDRQFILSSKKLLLSDSGFYLCAWSGRASSEQYFGPGTRLTVT.

This chain uses TRBV29-1 with TRBJ1-1; D is undetermined. CDR3 length: 13 residues. V was shortened by 7 bases and J by 1 base, with 13 bases between the two germline ends. Germline V gives CDR1 SQVTM, CDR2 ANQGSEA. The DNA for the CDR3 is TGCAGCGCCACGACGGGAACGAACACTGAAGCTTTCTTT. Its translation: CSATTGTNTEAFF.

The genes are TRBV7-9 and TRBJ2-1; a weak D match, TRBD2 (7 bases). The CDR3 contains 15 residues. Germline V CDR1 and CDR2: SEHNR, FQNEAQ (reference sequence). The V end lost 5 bases, the J end lost 0 bases, and 11 bases lay between the germline ends. CDR3 amino acids: CASSGGATSYNEQFF. Here the CDR3 DNA reads TGTGCCAGCAGCGGGGGGGCAACCTCCTACAATGAGCAGTTCTTC.

In the case of this clone: This same CDR3 is encoded by further DNA sequences in the sample. The V call is TRBV28, the J call TRBJ2-7; TRBD2 might be the D (5 bases). The germline gives CDR1 MDHEN, CDR2 SYDVKM. CDR3 length: 13 residues. Deletions cut 8 bases from V and 2 bases from J, with 13 bases between. The CDR3 reads CASRGRGAYEQYF. The CDR3 DNA sequence: TGTGCCAGCCGTGGTCGGGGAGCCTACGAGCAGTACTTC.

This clone has just a few counts. V usage is TRBV9 and J usage is TRBJ2-3; 8 bases match TRBD2. The germline V gene has CDR1 SGDLS and CDR2 YYNGEE. Germline trimming cut 5 bases from V and 1 base from J; bases unmatched to any gene: 12. This CDR3 comprises 17 residues. The CDR3 coding sequence is TGTGCCAGCAGTGACGGGGGGGCGGCGGTAGGCACAGATACGCAGTATTTT. Protein sequence: CASSDGGAAVGTDTQYF.